Below are 18 T cell receptor beta chains sequenced from a single sample in a study of response to subunit inactivated influenza vaccine. Via MiXCR, TCRdb re-called the RT-PCR reads, giving one row per CDR3 protein. The table includes around 200,000 distinct CDR3 sequences, around 8.8% detected once. Here the sequenced sample was non-naive T cells sorted from PBMCs, taken on the day of vaccination. These receptors originate from a man aged 45-60 years who received an inactivated influenza vaccine.

This clonotype was observed at least ten times. V is TRBV3-1 and J is TRBJ2-7, with 7 bases matching TRBD1. From germline, CDR1 is LGHDT and CDR2 YNNKEL (reference sequence). Losses at the gene ends were 4 bases for V and 6 bases for J; bases not matched to a gene: 15. This CDR3 spans 16 amino acids. The CDR3 DNA sequence: TGTGCCAGCAGCCCCCGGGGACAGTACCCCTTACGCGAGCAGTACTTC. Residues: CASSPRGQYPLREQYF.

This clonotype qualifies as medium-sized. The chain recombines TRBV20-1 with TRBJ2-3, with 7 bases lining up with TRBD2. The CDR3 has 14 residues. J gave up 14 bases and V 2 bases, and 16 bases lay outside the gene matches. Per germline, CDR1 DFQATT and CDR2 SNEGSKA (reference sequence). CDR3 region: CSARPPSGALMWYF. The CDR3 DNA reads TGCAGTGCTAGACCCCCTAGCGGAGCCCTTATGTGGTATTTT.

This clonotype appeared many times. The chain is built from TRBV4-3 and TRBJ1-3; the D is unclear. This CDR3 has 13 residues. Between the trimmed V and J ends, which lost 0 bases and 8 bases, there was a span of 8 bases. Germline V gene lookup returns CDR1 LGHNA and CDR2 YSLEER. CDR3 bases: TGCGCCAGCAGCCAAGATTGGGGATACACCATATATTTT. Its translation is CASSQDWGYTIYF.

This clonotype showed up just a few times. The chain couples TRBV7-2 to TRBJ1-5; the D gene is possibly TRBD1 (5 bases). V lost 1 base to trimming and J lost 4 bases, with 8 bases between them. The CDR3 spans 14 residues. Germline values: CDR1 SGHTA, CDR2 FQGNSA. The CDR3 is CASSLVEGNQPQHF. In nucleotides, the CDR3 is TGTGCCAGCAGCTTAGTGGAGGGGAATCAGCCCCAGCATTTT.

On this clonotype itself: Possible read error: a much larger clone is one base away. The chain carries TRBV12-5 and TRBJ1-1; D is possibly TRBD1 (5 bases). Trimming cost V 6 bases and J 8 bases, with 13 bases left between them. The CDR3 consists of 12 residues. Germline assignment: CDR1 LGHNT and CDR2 FRNRAP. The CDR3 DNA reads TGTGCTAGTGGGCACGTGGGGCAGGAAGCTTTCTTT. Protein: CASGHVGQEAFF. Looking up the rest from reference TRBV12-5 and TRBJ1-1 gives the full variable domain: DARVTQTPRHKVTEMGQEVTMRCQPILGHNTVFWYRQTMMQGLELLAYFRNRAPLDDSGMPKDRFSAEMPDATLATLKIQPSEPRDSAVYFCASGHVGQEAFFGQGTRLTVV.

This clonotype appeared many times. The chain couples TRBV20-1 to TRBJ1-4; 9 nucleotides match TRBD1. Unmatched junction bases numbered 9, after V lost 2 bases and J lost 8 bases. Germline V lookup: CDR1 DFQATT, CDR2 SNEGSKA (reference sequence). The CDR3 consists of 15 residues. The CDR3 protein is CSARIFGQGNEKLFF. The CDR3 DNA sequence: TGCAGTGCTAGAATATTTGGACAGGGGAACGAAAAACTGTTTTTT.

This clonotype was seen many times. The gene calls are TRBV6-4 and TRBJ2-7; 7 nucleotides align to TRBD2. Germline lookup yields CDR1 MRHNA and CDR2 SNTAGT. Trimming took 8 bases from V and 5 from J; bases not matched to a gene: 9. CDR3 length: 13 amino acids. The CDR3 loop reads CASAGRVLDEQYF. As DNA, the CDR3 is TGTGCCAGCGCGGGGAGGGTTCTAGACGAGCAGTACTTC.

This clonotype occurred many times. The genes are TRBV12-3 or TRBV12-4 and TRBJ1-6; a possible D gene is TRBD1 (6 bases). This CDR3 has 16 residues. V was trimmed by 1 base and J by 7 bases, leaving 14 bases between them. The CDR3, as DNA: TGTGCCAGCAGTTTAGGGGGGGCGCAGTTCAATTCACCCCTCCACTTT. This sequence encodes CASSLGGAQFNSPLHF.

This clonotype was counted a few times. CDR3 loop: CASSQTGAPQETQYF. In DNA, the CDR3 is TGCGCCAGCAGCCAGACAGGGGCCCCGCAAGAGACCCAGTACTTC. V usage is TRBV4-1 and J usage is TRBJ2-5; 8 bases line up with TRBD1. The CDR3 spans 15 residues. CDR1 is MGHRA and CDR2 is YSYEKL in the germline V gene. V shed 3 bases and J 2 bases; nucleotides not matched to a gene: 5.

There are a few counts of this clonotype. CDR3 in DNA: TGCGCCAGCAGCCGGGACAGATTTGCAACTAATGAAAAACTGTTTTTT. It encodes CASSRDRFATNEKLFF. V is TRBV4-3 and J is TRBJ1-4, with 7 bases aligning to TRBD1. Germline V gene lookup returns CDR1 LGHNA and CDR2 YSLEER. The CDR3 has 16 amino acids. Germline trimming cut 4 bases from V and 0 bases from J; bases unmatched to any gene: 5.

This clonotype showed up many times. The V and J genes are TRBV4-1 and TRBJ2-7; D gene uncertain. CDR1 is MGHRA, CDR2 YSYEKL, per germline. The CDR3 runs to 17 residues. Trimming pared 1 base from V and 0 bases from J, leaving 16 bases between. CDR3 region: CASSQAGMRQLSYEQYF. The CDR3 DNA is TGCGCCAGCAGCCAAGCGGGCATGCGTCAACTCTCCTACGAGCAGTACTTC.

This clonotype was seen ten or more times. The genes are TRBV5-1 and TRBJ2-5; D is unclear. The CDR3 spans 13 residues. Germline V gene lookup returns CDR1 SGHRS and CDR2 YFSETQ. V was clipped by 0 bases and J by 4 bases, with 7 bases between them. For the CDR3, the DNA is TGCGCCAGCAGCTTGGCGTGGGGAGAGACCCAGTACTTC. Encoded protein: CASSLAWGETQYF.

In its sample, this clonotype was seen many times. V and J are TRBV27 and TRBJ2-1; D not resolved. The CDR3 has 16 amino acids. Trimming shortened V by 3 bases and J by 3 bases, and 15 bases separated the two germline ends. From germline, CDR1 is MNHEY and CDR2 SMNVEV (reference sequence). In nucleotides, the CDR3 is TGTGCCAGCAGTTTCGTGGCGACCCTCGGCTACAATGAGCAGTTCTTC. Its protein is CASSFVATLGYNEQFF.

This clonotype was seen a handful of times. V and J are TRBV6-1 and TRBJ2-2, with 9 bases that match TRBD1. Per the germline V gene, CDR1 is MNHNS and CDR2 is SASEGT. There are 14 residues in the CDR3. V was clipped by 8 bases and J by 5 bases; unmatched bases: 6. The CDR3 DNA reads as TGTGCCAGCGACCGGGACAGGGTTACCGGGGAGCTGTTTTTT. This codes for CASDRDRVTGELFF.

This clonotype was counted at least ten times. This chain links TRBV7-2 with TRBJ2-7; 9 nucleotides line up with TRBD1. The CDR3 consists of 15 residues. CDR1 SGHTA and CDR2 FQGNSA come from the germline V gene. The V segment lost 6 bases and the J segment 3 bases; nucleotides outside the gene matches: 9. In DNA, the CDR3 is TGTGCCAGCAGGGCCCGCGGGACAGGGTTCTACGAGCAGTACTTC. Protein: CASRARGTGFYEQYF.

This clonotype has ten or more counts. V and J are TRBV20-1 and TRBJ1-4; D unclear. The length of the CDR3 is 13 residues. V lost 4 bases, J lost 5 bases, and 11 bases lay in between. Germline loops: CDR1 DFQATT, CDR2 SNEGSKA (reference sequence). The CDR3 DNA reads TGCAGTGCTACCGGGTCCCACAATGAAAAACTGTTTTTT. It specifies CSATGSHNEKLFF.

Many counts were recorded for this clonotype. This chain joins TRBV18 and TRBJ2-7, with D maybe TRBD1 (5 bases). The germline V gene encodes CDR1 KGHSH and CDR2 LQKENI. Trimming stripped 4 bases from V and 7 bases from J, with 20 bases between. This CDR3 contains 15 residues. The CDR3 sequence: CASSLGGHSVREQYF. CDR3 nucleotides: TGTGCCAGCTCACTGGGCGGACATAGTGTACGTGAGCAGTACTTC.

Many counts were recorded for this clonotype. The chain links TRBV29-1 to TRBJ2-3, with 9 bases that match TRBD1. Germline lookup yields CDR1 SQVTM and CDR2 ANQGSEA. The CDR3 consists of 14 residues. J gave up 2 bases and V 3 bases, and 3 bases lay outside the gene matches. CDR3 loop: CSVDRTGATDTQYF. CDR3 bases: TGCAGCGTTGACCGGACAGGGGCCACAGATACGCAGTATTTT.